The rows below give T cell receptor beta chains drawn from one sample of a study of CD8 T cells in ankylosing spondylitis. TCRdb reanalysed the 5' RACE reads using MiXCR and keeps one entry per CDR3 protein. The table includes 350,000 to 400,000 distinct CDR3 sequences, about 20% detected once. The sequencing sample was made of blood, either unsorted or a sorted T cell fraction (not recorded which). These receptors were collected from a male donor with ankylosing spondylitis or in good health (not recorded which). Each CDR3 is given with its conserved first and last residue. The D gene is left open where the match is weak. Size is stated for part of the rows, as once, few or many counts, or as a class when the clone is expanded.

TRBJ1-6 | NA | TRBV29-1 | TRBD1 | CSVERDRSDSPLHF | TGCAGCGTCGAACGGGACAGGTCGGATTCACCCCTCCACTTT
TRBJ1-4 | once | TRBV4-2 | NA | CASSAEGTLATNEKLFF | TGTGCCAGCAGCGCAGAAGGGACATTAGCAACTAATGAAAAACTGTTTTTT
TRBJ2-7 | many | TRBV15 | TRBD1 | CATSTGQAYEQYF | TGTGCCACCAGCACCGGACAGGCCTACGAGCAGTACTTC
TRBJ2-1 | few | TRBV20-1 | TRBD1 | CSARAPGQAYNEQFF | TGCAGTGCTAGAGCCCCGGGACAGGCCTACAATGAGCAGTTCTTC
TRBJ2-3 | NA | TRBV7-6 | NA | CASSLLRDTDTQYF | TGTGCCAGCAGCCTCCTCCGGGATACAGATACGCAGTATTTT
TRBJ2-7 | NA | TRBV5-6 | NA | CASSHGASYEQYF | TGTGCCAGCAGCCACGGGGCCTCCTACGAGCAGTACTTC
TRBJ2-7 | NA | TRBV5-1 | NA | CARDQGRFYEQYF | TGCGCCCGAGATCAAGGAAGGTTCTACGAGCAGTACTTC
TRBJ2-1 | NA | TRBV5-1 | TRBD1 | CASQQGAGNEQFF | TGCGCCAGTCAACAGGGGGCGGGTAATGAGCAGTTCTTC
TRBJ2-5 | few | TRBV10-3 | TRBD2 | CAIKGLAGGRETQYF | TGTGCCATCAAGGGACTAGCGGGGGGTCGGGAGACCCAGTACTTC
TRBJ2-1 | NA | TRBV6-1 | TRBD2 | CVTHHRGGSNEQFF | TGTGTCACCCACCACCGGGGGGGCAGCAATGAGCAGTTCTTC
TRBJ2-1 | few | TRBV27 | TRBD2 | CASSSLAGPYNEQFF | TGTGCCAGCAGTTCACTAGCGGGGCCGTACAATGAGCAGTTCTTC
TRBJ2-7 | few | TRBV12-3/TRBV12-4 | TRBD1 | CASTAGTGGYEQYF | TGTGCCAGCACCGCCGGGACAGGGGGCTACGAGCAGTACTTC
TRBJ2-5 | NA | TRBV2 | NA | CASSEVPGPGETQYF | TGTGCCAGCAGTGAAGTCCCGGGTCCCGGAGAGACCCAGTACTTC
TRBJ2-3 | NA | TRBV7-9 | TRBD2 | CASSLALAGGPSTQYF | TGTGCCAGCAGCTTAGCCCTAGCGGGGGGGCCGAGTACGCAGTATTTT
TRBJ1-1 | few | TRBV9 | TRBD1 | CASSEGTGATEAFF | TGTGCCAGCAGCGAGGGGACAGGCGCGACTGAAGCTTTCTTT
TRBJ2-3 | NA | TRBV7-9 | NA | CASSLAPGQPQTHTQYF | TGTGCCAGCAGCTTAGCGCCGGGGCAGCCGCAAACTCATACGCAGTATTTT
TRBJ2-7 | once | TRBV30 | TRBD1 | CAWSPDGTGRDEQYF | TGTGCCTGGAGTCCTGATGGGACAGGGCGTGACGAGCAGTACTTC
TRBJ2-5 | few | TRBV29-1 | TRBD2 | CSVEESAGGSETQYF | TGCAGCGTTGAAGAATCAGCGGGGGGTTCAGAGACCCAGTACTTC
TRBJ2-5 | few | TRBV4-1 | NA | CASSQEWPDRETQYF | TGCGCCAGCAGCCAAGAATGGCCTGACCGAGAGACCCAGTACTTC
TRBJ2-5 | few | TRBV6-1 | TRBD2 | CASSRLGEGQETQYF | TGTGCCAGCAGCAGGCTGGGGGAGGGACAAGAGACCCAGTACTTC
TRBJ2-2 | NA | TRBV4-1 | NA | CASSQGSPRTGELFF | TGCGCCAGCAGCCAGGGTAGCCCTCGGACCGGGGAGCTGTTTTTT
TRBJ2-6 | few | TRBV6-1 | TRBD1 | CASTGGGQGVSGANVLTF | TGTGCCAGCACTGGTGGGGGACAGGGGGTATCTGGGGCCAACGTCCTGACTTTC
TRBJ2-2 | NA | TRBV7-6 | TRBD2 | CASSLVPGGTNTGELFF | TGTGCCAGCAGCTTAGTTCCGGGGGGGACGAACACCGGGGAGCTGTTTTTT
TRBJ1-1 | few | TRBV4-2 | NA | CASSQGEVNTEAFF | TGTGCCAGCAGCCAAGGGGAGGTGAACACTGAAGCTTTCTTT
TRBJ2-5 | many | TRBV5-1 | NA | CASSEDQETQYF | TGCGCCAGCAGCGAGGACCAAGAGACCCAGTACTTC
TRBJ1-5 | NA | TRBV20-1 | NA | CSASTDYSNQPQHF | TGCAGTGCTTCGACAGACTATAGCAATCAGCCCCAGCATTTT
TRBJ2-5 | few | TRBV29-1 | NA | CSAPGVRGAQYF | TGCAGCGCTCCGGGGGTACGAGGCGCCCAGTACTTC
TRBJ2-7 | NA | TRBV6-5 | NA | CASSYEGGRDYEQYF | TGTGCCAGCAGTTACGAGGGGGGCCGAGACTACGAGCAGTACTTC
TRBJ1-2 | few | TRBV3-1 | NA | CASSYPGQRGYYTF | TGTGCCAGCAGCTACCCAGGGCAAAGAGGTTACTACACCTTC
TRBJ2-7 | few | TRBV29-1 | NA | CSVEGGEYEQYF | TGCAGCGTTGAAGGAGGTGAATACGAGCAGTACTTC
TRBJ2-4 | few | TRBV9 | NA | CASSVGGGTNIQYF | TGTGCCAGCAGCGTAGGGGGCGGTACAAACATTCAGTACTTC
TRBJ1-2 | NA | TRBV29-1 | NA | CSVEVSTNYGYTF | TGCAGCGTTGAAGTCAGTACTAACTATGGCTACACCTTC
TRBJ2-1 | few | TRBV12-3/TRBV12-4 | NA | CASSPTSAMEFF | TGTGCCAGCAGCCCTACTAGTGCCATGGAGTTCTTC
TRBJ2-3 | NA | TRBV27 | TRBD1 | CASGDRGYSTDTQYF | TGTGCCAGCGGGGACAGGGGGTATAGCACAGATACGCAGTATTTT
TRBJ2-4 | NA | TRBV20-1 | NA | CSARDPAGNLAKNIQYF | TGCAGTGCTAGAGATCCGGCCGGAAATCTAGCCAAAAACATTCAGTACTTC
TRBJ2-2 | few | TRBV12-3/TRBV12-4 | NA | CASSLEVLGGELFF | TGTGCCAGCAGTTTAGAGGTGTTGGGCGGGGAGCTGTTTTTT
TRBJ2-1 | few | TRBV27 | NA | CASSLLGALADEQFF | TGTGCCAGCAGCCTGCTCGGGGCCCTCGCCGATGAGCAGTTCTTC
TRBJ2-7 | NA | TRBV9 | TRBD1 | CASSATGTGYYEQYF | TGTGCCAGCAGCGCCACCGGGACAGGGTATTACGAGCAGTACTTC
TRBJ2-7 | NA | TRBV5-6 | NA | CASSPFRPGKEQYF | TGTGCCAGCAGCCCTTTCCGTCCGGGGAAAGAGCAGTACTTC
TRBJ2-3 | NA | TRBV20-1 | TRBD2 | CSASAGGGWWTDTQYF | TGCAGTGCTAGCGCCGGCGGGGGATGGTGGACAGATACGCAGTATTTT
TRBJ1-4 | few | TRBV20-1 | NA | CSAKGSRENEKLFF | TGCAGTGCTAAAGGCTCCAGGGAGAATGAAAAACTGTTTTTT
TRBJ1-1 | few | TRBV12-3/TRBV12-4 | NA | CASSLNPGRVVTFF | TGTGCCAGCAGTTTGAACCCTGGCAGGGTCGTTACTTTCTTT
TRBJ2-3 | NA | TRBV6-4 | NA | CASSDGLQSTDTQYF | TGTGCCAGCAGTGACGGATTGCAGAGCACAGATACGCAGTATTTT
TRBJ1-2 | few | TRBV10-3 | TRBD1 | CAISGYGQADGYGYTF | TGTGCCATCAGTGGTTACGGACAGGCCGACGGCTATGGCTACACCTTC
TRBJ2-7 | NA | TRBV7-9 | TRBD1 | CASSLPDGQGFYEQYF | TGTGCCAGCAGCTTACCGGACGGACAGGGGTTCTACGAGCAGTACTTC
TRBJ2-4 | NA | TRBV20-1 | NA | CSARDLTSGKNIQYF | TGCAGTGCTAGAGATCTGACCTCGGGCAAAAACATTCAGTACTTC